The source of this T cell receptor beta chain is a study of patients and donors after allogeneic stem cell transplantation. This CDR3 has 12 residues. Germline values: CDR1 SGHDT, CDR2 YYEEEE. Trimming took 4 bases from V and 4 from J, leaving 9 bases between them. TCRdb ran MiXCR on the RT-PCR reads and lists one entry per CDR3 protein. Counted here are about 230,000 distinct CDR3 sequences, 11% to 15% occurring once; the ten biggest clones make up around 10%. This clonotype was found a few times. V usage is TRBV5-6 and J usage is TRBJ2-7; D is unclear. Sequencing was done on a sample of blood, either unsorted or a sorted T cell fraction (not recorded which). The sequence derives from a human donor who was either an allogeneic HSCT recipient or a stem cell or donor lymphocyte infusion donor (not recorded which). It is not recorded whose cells these are; they may come from a transplant donor. The chain's CDR3 is CASSRERYEQYF. The CDR3 DNA reads as TGTGCCAGCAGCCGAGAACGGTACGAGCAGTACTTC. The entire variable domain, with the rest obtained from reference TRBV5-6 and TRBJ2-7, is as follows: DAGVTQSPTHLIKTRGQQVTLRCSPKSGHDTVSWYQQALGQGPQFIFQYYEEEERQRGNFPDRFSGHQFPNYSSELNVNALLLGDSALYLCASSRERYEQYFGPGTRLTVT.